A selection of T cell receptor beta chains follows, all from one sample in a study of blood T cell repertoires in COVID-19. Using immunoSEQ multiplex PCR, the repertoire was profiled, and TCRdb retains in-frame clones only, with some absent. Among under 300,000 clones listed, just under 85% were seen once. Sequencing was done on a sample of PBMCs or T cells enriched from blood (not recorded which). The receptors shown here come from a man aged 40-49 years who had recovered from COVID-19. CDR3s include the opening cysteine and the closing phenylalanine or tryptophan. The D gene is left open where the match is weak. A clone size is listed for some rows: how often the clone was seen (once, few, many), or a class if it is expanded.

J gene: TRBJ2-1
V gene: TRBV27
D gene: TRBD2
clone size: NA
CDR3 DNA: TGTGCCAGCAGTCCTCTAGGGACTAGCGGGAGGGGAGGCAATGAGCAGTTCTTC
CDR3 protein: CASSPLGTSGRGGNEQFF

J gene: TRBJ2-3
V gene: TRBV4-2
D gene: TRBD2
clone size: few
CDR3 DNA: TGTGCCAGCAGCCAGGGAGCGGGGGGCCCTAGCACAGATACGCAGTATTTT
CDR3 protein: CASSQGAGGPSTDTQYF

J gene: TRBJ2-3
V gene: TRBV5-6
D gene: NA
clone size: NA
CDR3 DNA: TGTGCCAGCAGCCCCCGGCGGGGCGGATTCACAGATACGCAGTATTTT
CDR3 protein: CASSPRRGGFTDTQYF

J gene: TRBJ2-3
V gene: TRBV7-3
D gene: NA
clone size: few
CDR3 DNA: TGTGCCAGCAGTTCCCTAGCGACCCCGGGAGATACGCAGTATTTT
CDR3 protein: CASSSLATPGDTQYF

J gene: TRBJ1-2
V gene: TRBV27
D gene: TRBD1
clone size: NA
CDR3 DNA: TGTGCCAGCAGCTGGACAGGGGTTTCACGTGGCTACACCTTC
CDR3 protein: CASSWTGVSRGYTF

J gene: TRBJ1-2
V gene: TRBV6-1
D gene: NA
clone size: NA
CDR3 DNA: TGTGCCAGCAGTGATACCGCGGGTTATTCTAACTATGGCTACACCTTC
CDR3 protein: CASSDTAGYSNYGYTF

J gene: TRBJ2-2
V gene: TRBV5-4
D gene: TRBD2
clone size: NA
CDR3 DNA: TGTGCCAGCAGCCCTCGGTCGGGGGGAAGAAACACCGGGGAGCTGTTTTTT
CDR3 protein: CASSPRSGGRNTGELFF

J gene: TRBJ2-1
V gene: TRBV4-3
D gene: TRBD2
clone size: once
CDR3 DNA: TGCGCCAGCAGCATATTACCGGGGGGGGCGAGGAATGAGCAGTTCTTC
CDR3 protein: CASSILPGGARNEQFF

J gene: TRBJ2-5
V gene: TRBV7-9
D gene: NA
clone size: once
CDR3 DNA: TGTGCCAGCAGCTACCAGTTTGGGGCCCTAGAGACCCAGTACTTC
CDR3 protein: CASSYQFGALETQYF

J gene: TRBJ1-2
V gene: TRBV11-2
D gene: TRBD1
clone size: NA
CDR3 DNA: TGTGCCAGCAGCTTAACCAGGGGGAATGGCTACACCTTC
CDR3 protein: CASSLTRGNGYTF

J gene: TRBJ2-1
V gene: TRBV7-9
D gene: TRBD2
clone size: NA
CDR3 DNA: TGTGCCAGCAGCTTAGCGACAGCGGGGGGGAGAAGCGAGCAGTTCTTC
CDR3 protein: CASSLATAGGRSEQFF

J gene: TRBJ2-1
V gene: TRBV11-3
D gene: NA
clone size: NA
CDR3 DNA: TGTGCCAGCAGCTTAGGAGGGAGTAATGAGCAGTTCTTC
CDR3 protein: CASSLGGSNEQFF

J gene: TRBJ2-7
V gene: TRBV5-5
D gene: NA
clone size: once
CDR3 DNA: TGTGCCAGCAGCTTGGCCGGTTCTAGAACCTACGAGCAGTACTTC
CDR3 protein: CASSLAGSRTYEQYF

J gene: TRBJ1-1
V gene: TRBV5-5
D gene: NA
clone size: NA
CDR3 DNA: TGTGCCAGCAGCTTGGTAGGGGTCGCGGCTTTCTTT
CDR3 protein: CASSLVGVAAFF

J gene: TRBJ2-2
V gene: TRBV2
D gene: NA
clone size: few
CDR3 DNA: TGTGCCAGCAGCCTCCAGGGGATCGGGGAGCTGTTTTTT
CDR3 protein: CASSLQGIGELFF

J gene: TRBJ1-2
V gene: TRBV9
D gene: NA
clone size: NA
CDR3 DNA: TGTGCCAGCAGGAGAGGGGGTGCTGGCTACACCTTC
CDR3 protein: CASRRGGAGYTF

J gene: TRBJ1-5
V gene: TRBV27
D gene: TRBD1
clone size: NA
CDR3 DNA: TGTGCCAGCAGCCGAACCGGGACAGGGGGCCTTCAGCCCCAGCATTTT
CDR3 protein: CASSRTGTGGLQPQHF

J gene: TRBJ2-3
V gene: TRBV5-6
D gene: TRBD1
clone size: NA
CDR3 DNA: TGTGCCAGCAGCTTGGGGGGACAGGGATCAGATACGCAGTATTTT
CDR3 protein: CASSLGGQGSDTQYF

J gene: TRBJ1-2
V gene: TRBV5-4
D gene: TRBD1
clone size: once
CDR3 DNA: TGTGCCAGCAGCCGACCCCGAAACCGGGACAGCAACTATGGCTACACCTTC
CDR3 protein: CASSRPRNRDSNYGYTF

J gene: TRBJ2-7
V gene: TRBV7-3
D gene: TRBD1
clone size: NA
CDR3 DNA: TGTGCCAGCAGCTTAGGGGACAGACCGGGCGAGCAGTACTTC
CDR3 protein: CASSLGDRPGEQYF

J gene: TRBJ1-1
V gene: TRBV5-4
D gene: TRBD1
clone size: NA
CDR3 DNA: TGTGCCAGCAGCTTGGTACAGGGGGGCACTGAAGCTTTCTTT
CDR3 protein: CASSLVQGGTEAFF

J gene: TRBJ1-2
V gene: TRBV27
D gene: NA
clone size: NA
CDR3 DNA: TGTGCCAGCAGCCTCGTGGGGGGGTTAGGTAACTATGGCTACACCTTC
CDR3 protein: CASSLVGGLGNYGYTF

J gene: TRBJ1-1
V gene: TRBV28
D gene: NA
clone size: NA
CDR3 DNA: TGTGCCAGCAGTTTTTCGGGCGGGCCTGAAGCTTTCTTT
CDR3 protein: CASSFSGGPEAFF

J gene: TRBJ1-2
V gene: TRBV6-2/TRBV6-3
D gene: NA
clone size: NA
CDR3 DNA: TGTGCCAGCAGCCCAAGGACAGCTACCTATGGCTACACCTTC
CDR3 protein: CASSPRTATYGYTF

J gene: TRBJ1-6
V gene: TRBV7-9
D gene: TRBD1
clone size: once
CDR3 DNA: TGTGCCAGCAGCTCCCGGGACAGGGGAGGTTCACCCCTCCACTTT
CDR3 protein: CASSSRDRGGSPLHF

J gene: TRBJ2-1
V gene: TRBV27
D gene: NA
clone size: NA
CDR3 DNA: TGTGCCAGCAGTTCCCCCGGGACTCATGATGGTGAGCAGTTCTTC
CDR3 protein: CASSSPGTHDGEQFF

J gene: TRBJ2-7
V gene: TRBV7-9
D gene: TRBD2
clone size: NA
CDR3 DNA: TGTGCCAGCAGCTCCCTGTCCCTAGCGGACCCTTACGAGCAGTACTTC
CDR3 protein: CASSSLSLADPYEQYF

J gene: TRBJ2-5
V gene: TRBV4-2
D gene: NA
clone size: NA
CDR3 DNA: TGTGCCAGCAGCCAAGAAGGGCAGGGGCAAGAGACCCAGTACTTC
CDR3 protein: CASSQEGQGQETQYF

J gene: TRBJ1-1
V gene: TRBV29-1
D gene: NA
clone size: NA
CDR3 DNA: TGCAGCGTGGGCAGGCCTAATGAGGCGGCTTTCTTT
CDR3 protein: CSVGRPNEAAFF

J gene: TRBJ1-2
V gene: TRBV28
D gene: TRBD1
clone size: NA
CDR3 DNA: TGTGCCAGCAGAAGACAGGGATTTTATGGCTACACCTTC
CDR3 protein: CASRRQGFYGYTF

J gene: TRBJ1-2
V gene: TRBV9
D gene: TRBD1
clone size: NA
CDR3 DNA: TGTGCCAGCAGCGTAGGTCCCTCCGGGACAGCAAACTATGGCTACACCTTC
CDR3 protein: CASSVGPSGTANYGYTF

J gene: TRBJ2-3
V gene: TRBV11-2
D gene: TRBD2
clone size: NA
CDR3 DNA: TGTGCCAGCAGCTTTAGGACTAGTGCAACAGATACGCAGTATTTT
CDR3 protein: CASSFRTSATDTQYF

J gene: TRBJ1-2
V gene: TRBV29-1
D gene: NA
clone size: NA
CDR3 DNA: TGCAGCGTTGATCAGGCTTCCTTCTATGGCTACACCTTC
CDR3 protein: CSVDQASFYGYTF

J gene: TRBJ2-1
V gene: TRBV19
D gene: NA
clone size: NA
CDR3 DNA: TGTGCCAGTAGTATTAGGAGCGACTCCTACAATGAGCAGTTCTTC
CDR3 protein: CASSIRSDSYNEQFF

J gene: TRBJ1-1
V gene: TRBV7-9
D gene: TRBD1
clone size: NA
CDR3 DNA: TGTGCCAGCACGGACAGGGGGGACACTGAAGCTTTCTTT
CDR3 protein: CASTDRGDTEAFF

J gene: TRBJ2-3
V gene: TRBV6-5
D gene: NA
clone size: NA
CDR3 DNA: TGTGCCAGCGTGGCGGCGGGCACAGATACGCAGTATTTT
CDR3 protein: CASVAAGTDTQYF

J gene: TRBJ2-3
V gene: TRBV2
D gene: TRBD2
clone size: NA
CDR3 DNA: TGTGCCAGCAGTCCTACTAGCGGGAGCACAGATACGCAGTATTTT
CDR3 protein: CASSPTSGSTDTQYF

J gene: TRBJ1-3
V gene: TRBV24-1
D gene: NA
clone size: NA
CDR3 DNA: TGTGCCACCAGTGAAACAGGGTCTGGAAACACCATATATTTT
CDR3 protein: CATSETGSGNTIYF

J gene: TRBJ1-5
V gene: TRBV2
D gene: TRBD1
clone size: NA
CDR3 DNA: TGTGCCAGCGGATACAGGGGTGAGCTGTATCAGCCCCAGCATTTT
CDR3 protein: CASGYRGELYQPQHF

J gene: TRBJ2-1
V gene: TRBV5-8
D gene: TRBD2
clone size: NA
CDR3 DNA: TGTGCCAGCAGCACCGGGACTAGCGTTTACAATGAGCAGTTCTTC
CDR3 protein: CASSTGTSVYNEQFF

J gene: TRBJ1-2
V gene: TRBV28
D gene: NA
clone size: NA
CDR3 DNA: TGTGCGGCGAAACAGGGTTATGATGCTGGCTACACCTTC
CDR3 protein: CAAKQGYDAGYTF

J gene: TRBJ1-2
V gene: TRBV3-1/TRBV3-2
D gene: NA
clone size: NA
CDR3 DNA: TGTGCCAGCAGCCAAGGGCAGGGGAGCTATGGCTACACCTTC
CDR3 protein: CASSQGQGSYGYTF

J gene: TRBJ2-5
V gene: TRBV11-1
D gene: NA
clone size: once
CDR3 DNA: TGTGCCAGCAGCTTAATGGCGGGGAAAGAGACCCAGTACTTC
CDR3 protein: CASSLMAGKETQYF

J gene: TRBJ2-6
V gene: TRBV27
D gene: NA
clone size: once
CDR3 DNA: TGTGCCAGCAGCGACAGGAACGGTGGGGCCAACGTCCTGACTTTC
CDR3 protein: CASSDRNGGANVLTF

J gene: TRBJ1-4
V gene: TRBV2
D gene: NA
clone size: once
CDR3 DNA: TGTGCCAGCCACAGAAAAACTAGTGAAAAACTGTTTTTT
CDR3 protein: CASHRKTSEKLFF

J gene: TRBJ1-4
V gene: TRBV9
D gene: TRBD1
clone size: NA
CDR3 DNA: TGTGCCAGCAGCACCGGACAGGCAACTAATGAAAAACTGTTTTTT
CDR3 protein: CASSTGQATNEKLFF

J gene: TRBJ1-6
V gene: TRBV19
D gene: NA
clone size: few
CDR3 DNA: TGTGCCAGTAGTATCGGCAGGGCTGGATATTCACCCCTCCACTTT
CDR3 protein: CASSIGRAGYSPLHF